These 31 T cell receptor beta chains originate from one sample sequenced in a study of cytomegalovirus exposure and HLA in healthy donors. Vbeta (60) and Jbeta (13) primers were used in the PCR. TCRdb keeps only in-frame clones here, not all; method: immunoSEQ multiplex PCR. The sample has about 160,000 clones; around 75% are singletons. The sequenced sample consisted of PBMCs. All receptors come from a male donor in good health and CMV-seronegative.

The chain uses TRBV5-1 and TRBJ2-5; tentative D call: TRBD1 (6 bases). The tail of the sequence fits TRBJ2-7 better, so the J call may be wrong. This CDR3 comprises 14 residues. Germline V gene lookup returns CDR1 SGHRS and CDR2 YFSETQ. This CDR3 reads CASSPGQNSYEQYF. The CDR3 bases are TGCGCCAGCAGCCCCGGACAGAACTCCTACGAGCAGTACTTC.

The V and J genes are TRBV7-2 and TRBJ2-1; TRBD2 agrees at 9 bases. The V and J ends lost 6 bases and 9 bases, in that order; junction bases with no gene match: 12. Per the germline V gene, CDR1 is SGHTA and CDR2 is FQGNSA. The CDR3 spans 15 residues. The CDR3 reads CASRKETSGSREQFF. DNA for the CDR3: TGTGCCAGCAGGAAAGAGACTAGCGGCAGTCGTGAGCAGTTCTTC.

The chain couples TRBV2 to TRBJ2-1, with a possible D match to TRBD2 (6 bases). V gave up 3 bases and J gave up 0 bases, with 9 bases separating them. The germline V gene has CDR1 SNHLY and CDR2 FYNNEI. The CDR3 is 15 residues long. CDR3 sequence reads: CASSERGSSYNEQFF. For the CDR3, the DNA is TGTGCCAGCAGTGAGCGGGGTAGCTCCTACAATGAGCAGTTCTTC.

This clone was counted a single time. V gene TRBV18 combines with J gene TRBJ2-5; no clear D gene. The CDR3 extends over 12 amino acids. Germline values: CDR1 KGHSH, CDR2 LQKENI. Trimming cost V 5 bases and J 5 bases, with 9 bases left between them. CDR3 amino acids: CASSSPEETQYF. The DNA of the CDR3 is TGTGCCAGCTCATCTCCTGAGGAGACCCAGTACTTC. The full variable domain, rest sourced from reference TRBV18 and TRBJ2-5, is NAGVMQNPRHLVRRRGQEARLRCSPMKGHSHVYWYRQLPEEGLKFMVYLQKENIIDESGMPKERFSAEFPKEGPSILRIQQVVRGDSAAYFCASSSPEETQYFGPGTRLLVL.

A remark on this clone: This CDR3 is also generated by other DNA sequences in the sample. The J gene is TRBJ2-7, the V gene TRBV30; no reliable D call. Per the germline V gene, CDR1 is GTSNPN and CDR2 is SVGIG (reference sequence). The ends were cut back, 0 bases at V and 4 bases at J, with 7 bases in the middle. The CDR3 length is 12 residues. The DNA for the CDR3 is TGTGCCTGGAGTGTACGAGGTTACGAGCAGTACTTC. This codes for CAWSVRGYEQYF.

This chain links TRBV7-8 with TRBJ1-2, with 11 positions matching TRBD1. V dropped 1 base and J dropped 6; count of bases not matched to a gene: 1. Germline V lookup: CDR1 SGHVS, CDR2 FQNEAQ. This CDR3 comprises 14 residues. CDR3: CASSLGTGGNGYTF. DNA of the CDR3: TGTGCCAGCAGCTTAGGGACAGGGGGCAATGGCTACACCTTC.

The chain links TRBV7-6 to TRBJ2-7; tentative D call: TRBD1 (6 bases). The CDR3 totals 15 residues. Germline values: CDR1 SGHVS, CDR2 FNYEAQ. V was shortened by 4 bases and J by 1 base, with 14 bases between the two germline ends. The CDR3 nucleotides read TGTGCCAGCAGCTCCTACAGGGCCGGATCCTACGAGCAGTACTTC. Protein: CASSSYRAGSYEQYF. The whole variable domain, remainder taken from reference TRBV7-6 and TRBJ2-7, is GAGVSQSPRYKVTKRGQDVALRCDPISGHVSLYWYRQALGQGPEFLTYFNYEAQQDKSGLPNDRFSAERPEGSISTLTIQRTEQRDSAMYRCASSSYRAGSYEQYFGPGTRLTVT.

This clone was picked up a small number of times. This rearrangement joins TRBV7-9 to TRBJ1-1; 7 bases agree with TRBD1. The CDR3 loop spans 14 amino acids. Germline assignment: CDR1 SEHNR and CDR2 FQNEAQ (reference sequence). V trimming: 6 bases; J trimming: 3 bases; junction bases outside the gene matches: 7. The CDR3 bases are TGTGCCAGCAGTCTCACAGGGGAAGACACTGAAGCTTTCTTT. As protein: CASSLTGEDTEAFF.

J is TRBJ1-2 and V is TRBV28, with D possibly matching TRBD1 (6 bases). Germline CDR1 and CDR2: MDHEN and SYDVKM. V was clipped by 5 bases and J by 1 base, with 8 bases between them. The CDR3 length is 13 residues. The CDR3 reads CASSQDSNYGYTF. The CDR3 bases are TGTGCCAGCAGTCAGGACAGTAACTATGGCTACACCTTC.

The V and J genes are TRBV9 and TRBJ1-2, with TRBD1 identical over 8 bases. Germline CDR1 is SGDLS and CDR2 is YYNGEE. The length of the CDR3 is 14 residues. The trim removed 3 bases at V and 3 bases at J, leaving 4 bases unmatched. The CDR3 here is CASSDYRGDYGYTF. CDR3 nucleotide sequence: TGTGCCAGCAGCGATTACAGGGGGGACTATGGCTACACCTTC.

The chain recombines TRBV19 with TRBJ1-2; 9 nucleotides match TRBD1. The CDR3 has 16 residues. The germline gives CDR1 LNHDA, CDR2 SQIVND (reference sequence). Trimming removed 3 bases from V and 4 bases from J; junction bases left unmatched: 9. CDR3 bases: TGTGCCAGTAGTATCCCACCGGGACAGGGAGGCTATGGCTACACCTTC. Its protein product is CASSIPPGQGGYGYTF.

This clone was seen only a few times. A far larger clone differs by one base, so this is likely a read error. V and J are TRBV6-1 and TRBJ2-7; TRBD2 aligns across 11 bases. The CDR3 is made up of 15 amino acids. Unmatched junction bases numbered 7, after V lost 2 bases and J lost 7 bases. Germline values: CDR1 MNHNS, CDR2 SASEGT. The CDR3: CASSELAGGYNEQYF. CDR3 DNA: TGTGCCAGCAGTGAATTAGCGGGGGGGTACAATGAGCAGTACTTC.

The chain carries TRBV7-2 and TRBJ1-2; TRBD1 aligns across 7 bases. The germline V gene has CDR1 SGHTA and CDR2 FQGNSA. The CDR3 contains 15 residues. The ends lost 5 bases at V and 4 bases at J; junction bases unmatched: 10. The CDR3 protein is CASSVGRGRFYGYTF. CDR3 in DNA: TGTGCCAGCAGCGTAGGGAGGGGGCGCTTCTATGGCTACACCTTC. The full variable domain, completed using reference TRBV7-2 and TRBJ1-2, is GAGVSQSPSNKVTEKGKDVELRCDPISGHTALYWYRQSLGQGLEFLIYFQGNSAPDKSGLPSDRFSAERTGGSVSTLTIQRTQQEDSAVYLCASSVGRGRFYGYTFGSGTRLTVV.

Note on this clone: One junction end disagrees with the germline gene, perhaps due to a read error. V is TRBV9 and J is TRBJ1-6; D is unresolved. The CDR3 runs to 16 residues. CDR1 is SGDLS and CDR2 is YYNGEE in the germline V gene. The CDR3 protein is CANSARSGSDNSPLHF. In DNA form, the CDR3 reads TGTGCCAACAGCGCCCGCTCAGGATCCGATAATTCACCCCTCCACTTT.

The genes are TRBV18 and TRBJ1-5; D is perhaps TRBD1 (6 bases). The CDR3 covers 16 residues. Germline CDR1 KGHSH, CDR2 LQKENI. V was clipped by 3 bases and J by 5 bases, with 17 bases between them. In DNA form, the CDR3 reads TGTGCCAGCTCACCTCTTGGGCAGGGGAGCGATCAGCCCCAGCATTTT. It is translated as CASSPLGQGSDQPQHF.

V is TRBV4-1 and J is TRBJ1-5, with D possibly TRBD1 on 6 matching bases. Trimming shortened V by 4 bases and J by 5 bases, and 21 bases separated the two germline ends. From germline, CDR1 is MGHRA and CDR2 YSYEKL. The CDR3 loop spans 17 amino acids. Written as DNA, the CDR3 is TGCGCCAGCAGCCTGAGACCCACGTGGGACACTTATCAGCCCCAGCATTTT. This encodes CASSLRPTWDTYQPQHF.

The chain uses TRBV29-1 and TRBJ2-5, with 11 bases fitting TRBD2. CDR3 length equals 13 residues. J lost 4 bases, V lost 4 bases, and 2 bases had no gene match. Germline assignment: CDR1 SQVTM and CDR2 ANQGSEA. The CDR3 DNA reads as TGCAGCGTTGTAACTAGCGGGAGAGAGACCCAGTACTTC. Translating gives CSVVTSGRETQYF.

The gene calls are TRBV5-4 and TRBJ1-2; a possible D gene is TRBD1 (6 bases). With 0 bases removed from V and 2 bases from J, the gap between germline ends came to 14 bases. CDR1 is SGHNT, CDR2 YYREEE, per germline (reference sequence). The CDR3 runs to 16 residues. In nucleotides, the CDR3 is TGTGCCAGCAGCTTGGATATGGGGGCGTGGAACTATGGCTACACCTTC. This encodes CASSLDMGAWNYGYTF.

This clone was counted only a few times. The J gene is TRBJ2-7, the V gene TRBV25-1, with TRBD1 matching over 7 bases. Unmatched junction bases numbered 10, after V lost 5 bases and J lost 3 bases. The CDR3 runs to 15 residues. From germline, CDR1 is MGHDK and CDR2 SYGVNS. CDR3 in amino acids: CASSKARGPHYEQYF. The CDR3 DNA follows: TGTGCCAGCAGTAAAGCTAGGGGGCCTCACTACGAGCAGTACTTC.

The table lists this clone with a count of one. The sample carries other DNA sequences with the same CDR3. This rearrangement joins TRBV27 to TRBJ2-7; 7 bases match TRBD1. Germline loops: CDR1 MNHEY, CDR2 SMNVEV (reference sequence). The CDR3 has 13 amino acids. With V trimmed by 5 bases and J by 3 bases, 4 bases remained unmatched. CDR3 loop: CASSLTGDYEQYF. Here the CDR3 DNA reads TGTGCCAGCAGTCTAACAGGGGACTACGAGCAGTACTTC.

A few counts support this clone. The rearrangement links TRBV27 to TRBJ2-7; 12 bases are shared with TRBD2. The CDR3 loop spans 14 amino acids. Germline V CDR1 and CDR2: MNHEY, SMNVEV (reference sequence). Trimming removed 5 bases from V and 7 bases from J; junction bases left unmatched: 6. The CDR3 loop is CASSGLAGTGEQYF. CDR3 bases: TGTGCCAGCAGTGGACTAGCGGGAACGGGGGAGCAGTACTTC.

V is TRBV6-5 and J is TRBJ1-5; possibly TRBD1 for D (5 bases). The germline V and J ends were trimmed by 4 bases and 3 bases, with 10 bases remaining between them. The CDR3 sequence is 14 residues long. Germline V gene sequence: CDR1 MNHEY, CDR2 SVGAGI. The CDR3, as DNA: TGTGCCAGCAGTTCGACAGCTATCAATCAGCCCCAGCATTTT. It codes for CASSSTAINQPQHF.

V usage is TRBV18 and J usage is TRBJ2-1, with D perhaps matching TRBD2 (6 bases). The CDR3 length is 14 residues. The germline V gene has CDR1 KGHSH and CDR2 LQKENI. V lost 6 bases and J lost 8, with 17 bases in between. The CDR3, as DNA: TGTGCCAGCTCGATTAGACTAGAGGGCGATGAGCAGTTCTTC. It encodes CASSIRLEGDEQFF.

Remarks on this clone: Compared with germline, one end of the junction differs, possibly owing to a read error. The gene calls are TRBV5-6 and TRBJ1-2; unclear D gene. CDR1 SGHDT and CDR2 YYEEEE come from the germline V gene. This CDR3 contains 16 residues. The CDR3 DNA reads as TGTGCCAGCACCTTGAGAGCATTGGGAGGGTTTCCCGGCTACACCTTC. Its protein product is CASTLRALGGFPGYTF.

The CDR3 loop is CASSSHSFSYEQYF. CDR3 in DNA: TGTGCCAGCAGTTCCCATTCATTCTCCTACGAGCAGTACTTC. The rearrangement uses TRBV6-5 and TRBJ2-7; no reliable D call. V was clipped by 4 bases and J by 0 bases, with 10 bases between them. This CDR3 spans 14 amino acids. Germline CDR1 MNHEY, CDR2 SVGAGI.

The count of this clone is one. The chain joins TRBV7-8 to TRBJ2-7, with 7 bases fitting TRBD1. The trim removed 8 bases at V and 6 bases at J, leaving 16 bases unmatched. The CDR3 runs to 15 residues. Germline V gene data show CDR1 as SGHVS and CDR2 as FQNEAQ. The CDR3 nucleotides are TGTGCCAGCTTGCGCTGGGGGCAGGGGGAAGGCGAGCAGTACTTC. This translates into CASLRWGQGEGEQYF. Using reference TRBV7-8 and TRBJ2-7 for the parts outside the CDR3, the full variable domain is GAGVSQSPRYKVAKRGQDVALRCDPISGHVSLFWYQQALGQGPEFLTYFQNEAQLDKSGLPSDRFFAERPEGSVSTLKIQRTQQEDSAVYLCASLRWGQGEGEQYFGPGTRLTVT.

The rearrangement joins TRBV9 to TRBJ1-2; TRBD1 aligns across 7 bases. CDR3 length: 14 residues. Looked up from germline, CDR1 is SGDLS and CDR2 is YYNGEE. Trimming at V came to 0 bases and at J to 5 bases, leaving 4 bases not matched to a gene. CDR3 loop: CASSVEGTAYGYTF. CDR3 coding DNA: TGTGCCAGCAGCGTAGAGGGGACAGCTTATGGCTACACCTTC.

The chain is built from TRBV4-2 and TRBJ2-5; possible D gene TRBD1, 6 bases. Between the trimmed V and J ends, which lost 1 base and 5 bases, there was a span of 14 bases. This CDR3 comprises 15 residues. Germline CDR1 is LGHNA and CDR2 is YNFKEQ. The CDR3 protein is CASSQGHRVGETQYF. For the CDR3, the DNA is TGTGCCAGCAGCCAAGGCCACAGGGTGGGGGAGACCCAGTACTTC.

The chain uses TRBV5-4 and TRBJ2-2; perhaps TRBD1 as D (7 bases). Germline CDR1 is SGHNT and CDR2 is YYREEE (reference sequence). Trimming removed 4 bases at V and 2 bases at J, with 15 bases between. The CDR3 sequence is 16 residues long. CDR3 in DNA: TGTGCCAGCAGCCCCCCCAGGGGGGCCAACACCGGGGAGCTGTTTTTT. It translates to CASSPPRGANTGELFF.

The count of this clone is one. The chain recombines TRBV15 with TRBJ2-5, with TRBD2 matching 7 bases. The CDR3 runs 15 residues. With V trimmed by 4 bases and J by 4 bases, 9 bases remained unmatched. Per the germline V gene, CDR1 is LNHNV and CDR2 is YYDKDF (reference sequence). The CDR3 DNA is TGTGCCACCAGCATCGTTGCGGGAGTCAGAGAGACCCAGTACTTC. It specifies CATSIVAGVRETQYF.

The chain uses TRBV2 and TRBJ1-2; maybe TRBD1 (6 bases). V was clipped by 4 bases and J by 7 bases, with 13 bases between them. The CDR3 runs to 13 residues. CDR1 and CDR2 (germline): SNHLY, FYNNEI. CDR3 region: CASSVRQGSGYTF. CDR3 in DNA: TGTGCCAGCAGTGTTCGGCAGGGGAGTGGCTACACCTTC. The full variable domain, rest sourced from reference TRBV2 and TRBJ1-2, is EPEVTQTPSHQVTQMGQEVILRCVPISNHLYFYWYRQILGQKVEFLVSFYNNEISEKSEIFDDQFSVERPDGSNFTLKIRSTKLEDSAMYFCASSVRQGSGYTFGSGTRLTVV.